This is a list of T cell receptor beta chains from one sample in a study of T cells in Graves' hyperthyroidism and ophthalmopathy. MiXCR was run by TCRdb on the multiplex PCR reads, yielding one entry per CDR3 protein. Of about 350,000 distinct CDR3 sequences listed, about 18% are singletons. Sample: blood. These receptors were obtained from a woman between 18 and 29 years old with Graves' hyperthyroidism. Each CDR3 is given with its conserved first and last residue. Fields, in order: J gene, clone size, V gene, CDR3 length, D gene, CDR3 DNA, CDR3 protein. A D gene is named only where the DNA matches it firmly. Expanded clones get a size class; other rows say once, few or many, or leave the size out.

j_call: TRBJ1-5
clone_size: many
v_call: TRBV19
cdr3_length: 12
d_call: .
cdr3_nt: TGTGCCAGCAGGGAAACGGGTCAGCCCCAGCATTTT
cdr3_aa: CASRETGQPQHF

j_call: TRBJ2-4
clone_size: many
v_call: TRBV29-1
cdr3_length: 13
d_call: .
cdr3_nt: TGCAGCGTTCCTTCCGGAGCCAAAAACATTCAGTACTTC
cdr3_aa: CSVPSGAKNIQYF

j_call: TRBJ1-1
clone_size: .
v_call: TRBV12-3/TRBV12-4
cdr3_length: 11
d_call: .
cdr3_nt: TGTGCCAGCAGCCGGTATGCTGAAGCTTTCTTT
cdr3_aa: CASSRYAEAFF

j_call: TRBJ2-7
clone_size: .
v_call: TRBV6-1
cdr3_length: 16
d_call: .
cdr3_nt: TGTGCCAGCACCCCCGTAGGGCAGGGAAGAAACTACGAGCAGTACTTC
cdr3_aa: CASTPVGQGRNYEQYF

j_call: TRBJ2-7
clone_size: many
v_call: TRBV28
cdr3_length: 13
d_call: .
cdr3_nt: TGTGCCAGCAGTCGCCGGGCGGGATACGAGCAGTACTTC
cdr3_aa: CASSRRAGYEQYF

j_call: TRBJ1-2
clone_size: many
v_call: TRBV12-3/TRBV12-4
cdr3_length: 12
d_call: .
cdr3_nt: TGTGCCAGCAGTGTCGATCCGAAAGGCTACACCTTC
cdr3_aa: CASSVDPKGYTF

j_call: TRBJ1-5
clone_size: many
v_call: TRBV2
cdr3_length: 13
d_call: .
cdr3_nt: TGTGCCAGCAGGGAGGGGCTCGATCAGCCCCAGCATTTT
cdr3_aa: CASREGLDQPQHF

j_call: TRBJ2-5
clone_size: many
v_call: TRBV28
cdr3_length: 14
d_call: TRBD1
cdr3_nt: TGTGCCAGCAGTCACATGGACAGGGAACAGACCCAGTACTTC
cdr3_aa: CASSHMDREQTQYF

j_call: TRBJ2-3
clone_size: many
v_call: TRBV12-3/TRBV12-4
cdr3_length: 12
d_call: .
cdr3_nt: TGTGCCAGCAGCTTTAAGACAGATACGCAGTATTTT
cdr3_aa: CASSFKTDTQYF

j_call: TRBJ1-6
clone_size: .
v_call: TRBV5-1
cdr3_length: 17
d_call: TRBD1
cdr3_nt: TGCGCCAGCAGCCTTGGGGTCCGGACAGGGGGCAATTCACCCCTCCACTTT
cdr3_aa: CASSLGVRTGGNSPLHF

j_call: TRBJ2-7
clone_size: .
v_call: TRBV6-2/TRBV6-3
cdr3_length: 13
d_call: TRBD1
cdr3_nt: TGTGCCAGCAGTCAGACAGGGGTTGACGAGCAGTACTTC
cdr3_aa: CASSQTGVDEQYF

j_call: TRBJ1-5
clone_size: .
v_call: TRBV4-1
cdr3_length: 15
d_call: .
cdr3_nt: TGCGCCAGCAGCCAAGGTATGTCACCGAATCAGCCCCAGCATTTT
cdr3_aa: CASSQGMSPNQPQHF

j_call: TRBJ1-5
clone_size: few
v_call: TRBV6-5
cdr3_length: 16
d_call: .
cdr3_nt: TGTGCCAGCAGTTATTCGGACCCTACAGGGAATCAGCCCCAGCATTTT
cdr3_aa: CASSYSDPTGNQPQHF

j_call: TRBJ2-7
clone_size: once
v_call: TRBV4-2
cdr3_length: 14
d_call: TRBD1
cdr3_nt: TGTGCCAGCAGCCGCCGGGACAGCTTCTACGAGCAGTACTTC
cdr3_aa: CASSRRDSFYEQYF

j_call: TRBJ2-7
clone_size: .
v_call: TRBV20-1
cdr3_length: 12
d_call: TRBD2
cdr3_nt: TGCAGTGCTAGATTATTTGCGGGGGGCCGGTACTTC
cdr3_aa: CSARLFAGGRYF

j_call: TRBJ2-7
clone_size: many
v_call: TRBV19
cdr3_length: 15
d_call: .
cdr3_nt: TGTGCCAGTAGTATAGCTACGGCAGCTCCCTACGAGCAGTACTTC
cdr3_aa: CASSIATAAPYEQYF

j_call: TRBJ1-1
clone_size: many
v_call: TRBV12-5
cdr3_length: 12
d_call: TRBD1
cdr3_nt: TGTGCTAGTGGGAGAGGGACAGAATGGGCTTTCTTT
cdr3_aa: CASGRGTEWAFF

j_call: TRBJ2-5
clone_size: many
v_call: TRBV11-1
cdr3_length: 16
d_call: .
cdr3_nt: TGTGCCAGCAGATTAGGGACCCCGAATCCTCGAGAGACCCAGTACTTC
cdr3_aa: CASRLGTPNPRETQYF

j_call: TRBJ1-1
clone_size: .
v_call: TRBV6-5
cdr3_length: 14
d_call: .
cdr3_nt: TGTGCCAGCAGTTGGGAGGGGACTAACACTGAAGCTTTCTTT
cdr3_aa: CASSWEGTNTEAFF